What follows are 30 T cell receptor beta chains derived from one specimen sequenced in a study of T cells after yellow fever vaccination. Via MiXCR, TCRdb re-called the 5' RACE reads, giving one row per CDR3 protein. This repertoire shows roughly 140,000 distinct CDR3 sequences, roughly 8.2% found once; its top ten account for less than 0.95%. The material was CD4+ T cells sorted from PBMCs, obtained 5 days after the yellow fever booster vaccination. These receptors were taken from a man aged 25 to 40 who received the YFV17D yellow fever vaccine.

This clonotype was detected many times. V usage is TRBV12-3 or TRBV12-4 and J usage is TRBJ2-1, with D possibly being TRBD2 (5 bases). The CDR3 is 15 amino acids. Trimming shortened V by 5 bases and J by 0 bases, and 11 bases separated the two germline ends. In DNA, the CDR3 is TGTGCCAGCAGTCCTCCGGGGAGCTCCTACAATGAGCAGTTCTTC. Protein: CASSPPGSSYNEQFF.

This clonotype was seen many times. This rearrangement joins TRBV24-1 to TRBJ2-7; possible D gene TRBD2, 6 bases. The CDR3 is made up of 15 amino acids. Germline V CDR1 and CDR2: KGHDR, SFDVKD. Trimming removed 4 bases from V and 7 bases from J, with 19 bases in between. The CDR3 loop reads CATSDPKRRLEEQYF. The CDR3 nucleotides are TGTGCCACCAGTGACCCGAAACGACGACTAGAGGAGCAGTACTTC.

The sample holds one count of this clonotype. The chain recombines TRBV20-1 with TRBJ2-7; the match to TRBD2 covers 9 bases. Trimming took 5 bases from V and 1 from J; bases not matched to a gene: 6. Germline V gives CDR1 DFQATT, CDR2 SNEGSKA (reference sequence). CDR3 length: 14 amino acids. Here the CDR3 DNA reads TGCAGTGCTCATGGACTAGCGAGTTCCTACGAGCAGTACTTC. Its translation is CSAHGLASSYEQYF.

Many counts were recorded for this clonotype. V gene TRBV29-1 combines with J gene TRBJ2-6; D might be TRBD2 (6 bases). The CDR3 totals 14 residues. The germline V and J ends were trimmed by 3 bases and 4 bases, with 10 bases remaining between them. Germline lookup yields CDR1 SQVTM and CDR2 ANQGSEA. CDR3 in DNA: TGCAGCGTTGAGGGAGGCGGGGGGGCCAACGTCCTGACTTTC. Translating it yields CSVEGGGGANVLTF.

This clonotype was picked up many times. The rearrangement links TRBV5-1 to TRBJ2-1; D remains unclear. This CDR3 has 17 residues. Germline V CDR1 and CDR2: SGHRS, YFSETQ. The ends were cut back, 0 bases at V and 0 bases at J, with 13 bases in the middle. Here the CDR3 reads CASSLAASLSSYNEQFF. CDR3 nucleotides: TGCGCCAGCAGCTTGGCAGCGTCCTTGAGCTCCTACAATGAGCAGTTCTTC.

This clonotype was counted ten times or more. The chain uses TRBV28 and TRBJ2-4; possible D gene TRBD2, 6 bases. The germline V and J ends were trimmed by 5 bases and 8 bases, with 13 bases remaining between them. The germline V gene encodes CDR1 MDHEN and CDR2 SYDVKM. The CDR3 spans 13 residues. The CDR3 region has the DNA TGTGCCAGCAGTCCCCTTTGGGGGGACATTCAGTACTTC. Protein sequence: CASSPLWGDIQYF.

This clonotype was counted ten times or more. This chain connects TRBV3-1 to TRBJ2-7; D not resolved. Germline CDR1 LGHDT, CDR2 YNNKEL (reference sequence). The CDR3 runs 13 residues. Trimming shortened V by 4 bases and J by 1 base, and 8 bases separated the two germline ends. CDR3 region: CASSPEPSYEQYF. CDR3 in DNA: TGTGCCAGCAGCCCGGAACCTTCCTACGAGCAGTACTTC.

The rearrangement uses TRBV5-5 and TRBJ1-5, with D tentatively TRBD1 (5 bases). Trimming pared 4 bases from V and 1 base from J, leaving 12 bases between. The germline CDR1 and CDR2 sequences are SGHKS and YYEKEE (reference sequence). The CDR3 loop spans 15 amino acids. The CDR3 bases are TGTGCCAGCAGCCGGGGGTGGGACAGCAATCAGCCCCAGCATTTT. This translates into CASSRGWDSNQPQHF.

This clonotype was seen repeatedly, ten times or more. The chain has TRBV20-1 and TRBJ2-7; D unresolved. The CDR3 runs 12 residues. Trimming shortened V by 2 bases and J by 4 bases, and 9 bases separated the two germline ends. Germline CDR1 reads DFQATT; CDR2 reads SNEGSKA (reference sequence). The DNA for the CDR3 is TGCAGTGCTAGAATGGCTACTTACGAGCAGTACTTC. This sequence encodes CSARMATYEQYF.

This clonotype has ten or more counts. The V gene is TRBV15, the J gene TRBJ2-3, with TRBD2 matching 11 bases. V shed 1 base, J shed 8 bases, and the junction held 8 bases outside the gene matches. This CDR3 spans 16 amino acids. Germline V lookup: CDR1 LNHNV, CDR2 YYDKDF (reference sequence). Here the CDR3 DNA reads TGTGCCACCAGCAGAGGAACTAGCGGGAGTATTGCTACGCAGTATTTT. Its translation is CATSRGTSGSIATQYF.

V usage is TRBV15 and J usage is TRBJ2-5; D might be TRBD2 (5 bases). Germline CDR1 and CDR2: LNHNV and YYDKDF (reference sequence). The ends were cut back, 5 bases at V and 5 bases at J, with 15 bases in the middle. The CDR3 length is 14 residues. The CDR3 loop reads CATSEGDSPETQYF. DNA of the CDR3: TGTGCCACCAGCGAGGGAGATAGTCCTGAGACCCAGTACTTC.

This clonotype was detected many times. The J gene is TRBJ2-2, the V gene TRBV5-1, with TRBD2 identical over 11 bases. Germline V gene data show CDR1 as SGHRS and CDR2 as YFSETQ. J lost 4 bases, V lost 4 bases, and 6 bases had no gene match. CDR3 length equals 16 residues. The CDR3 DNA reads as TGCGCCAGCAGCCCACTAGCGGGAGAGGGCACCGGGGAGCTGTTTTTT. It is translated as CASSPLAGEGTGELFF.

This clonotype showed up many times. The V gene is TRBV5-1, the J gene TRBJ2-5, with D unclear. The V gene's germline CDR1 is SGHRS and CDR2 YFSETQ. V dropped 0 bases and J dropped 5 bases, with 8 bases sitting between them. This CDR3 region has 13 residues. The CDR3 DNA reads TGCGCCAGCAGCTTGGTAGGAGATGAGACCCAGTACTTC. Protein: CASSLVGDETQYF.

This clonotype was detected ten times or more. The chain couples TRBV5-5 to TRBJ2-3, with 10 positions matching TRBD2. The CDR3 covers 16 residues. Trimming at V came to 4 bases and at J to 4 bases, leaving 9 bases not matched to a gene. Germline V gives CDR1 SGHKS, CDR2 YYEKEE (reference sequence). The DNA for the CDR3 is TGTGCCAGCAGCCCTCTAGCGGGAGTGGATCCAGATACGCAGTATTTT. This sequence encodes CASSPLAGVDPDTQYF. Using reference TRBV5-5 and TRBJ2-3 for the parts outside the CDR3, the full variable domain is DAGVTQSPTHLIKTRGQQVTLRCSPISGHKSVSWYQQVLGQGPQFIFQYYEKEERGRGNFPDRFSARQFPNYSSELNVNALLLGDSALYLCASSPLAGVDPDTQYFGPGTRLTVL.

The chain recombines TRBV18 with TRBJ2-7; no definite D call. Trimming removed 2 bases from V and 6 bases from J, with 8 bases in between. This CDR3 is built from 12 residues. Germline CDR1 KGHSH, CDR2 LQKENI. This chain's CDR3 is CASSPAASEQYF. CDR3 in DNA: TGTGCCAGCTCACCAGCTGCTAGCGAGCAGTACTTC.

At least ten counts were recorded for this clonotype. This CDR3 reads CASSWADLRLGEQFF. Written as DNA, the CDR3 is TGCGCCAGCAGCTGGGCAGACCTTCGGCTTGGTGAGCAGTTCTTC. The chain links TRBV5-1 to TRBJ2-1, with D uncertain. The CDR3 loop spans 15 amino acids. Germline V gene sequence: CDR1 SGHRS, CDR2 YFSETQ. V was shortened by 3 bases and J by 9 bases, with 19 bases between the two germline ends. The whole variable domain, filled in from reference TRBV5-1 and TRBJ2-1, reads KAGVTQTPRYLIKTRGQQVTLSCSPISGHRSVSWYQQTPGQGLQFLFEYFSETQRNKGNFPGRFSGRQFSNSRSEMNVSTLELGDSALYLCASSWADLRLGEQFFGPGTRLTVL.

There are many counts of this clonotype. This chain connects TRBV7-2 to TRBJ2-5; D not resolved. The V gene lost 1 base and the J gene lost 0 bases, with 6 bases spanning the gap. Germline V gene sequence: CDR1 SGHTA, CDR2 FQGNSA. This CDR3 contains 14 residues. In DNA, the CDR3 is TGTGCCAGCAGCTTAGGAGCGTACCAAGAGACCCAGTACTTC. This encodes CASSLGAYQETQYF.

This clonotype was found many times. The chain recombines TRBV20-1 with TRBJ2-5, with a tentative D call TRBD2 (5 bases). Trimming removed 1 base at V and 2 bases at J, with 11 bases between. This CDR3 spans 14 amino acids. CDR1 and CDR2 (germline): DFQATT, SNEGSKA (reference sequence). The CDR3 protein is CSARGATGQETQYF. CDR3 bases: TGCAGTGCTAGAGGCGCTACGGGACAAGAGACCCAGTACTTC.

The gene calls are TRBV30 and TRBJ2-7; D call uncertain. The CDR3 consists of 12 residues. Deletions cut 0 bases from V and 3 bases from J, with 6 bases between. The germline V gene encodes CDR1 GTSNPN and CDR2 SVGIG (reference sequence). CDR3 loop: CAWSVESYEQYF. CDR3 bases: TGTGCCTGGAGTGTTGAGAGCTACGAGCAGTACTTC.

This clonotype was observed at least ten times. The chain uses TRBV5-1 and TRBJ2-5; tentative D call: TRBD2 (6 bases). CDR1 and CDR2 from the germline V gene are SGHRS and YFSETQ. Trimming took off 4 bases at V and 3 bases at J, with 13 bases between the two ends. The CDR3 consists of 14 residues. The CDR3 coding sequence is TGCGCCAGCAGCCCGGAGGGCGTGGAAGAGACCCAGTACTTC. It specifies CASSPEGVEETQYF.

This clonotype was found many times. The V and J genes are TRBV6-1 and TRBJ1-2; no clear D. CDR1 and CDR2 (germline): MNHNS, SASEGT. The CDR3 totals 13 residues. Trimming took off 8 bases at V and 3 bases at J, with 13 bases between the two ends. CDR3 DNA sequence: TGTGCCAGCGGCTCAGGCGCTTACTATGGCTACACCTTC. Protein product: CASGSGAYYGYTF.

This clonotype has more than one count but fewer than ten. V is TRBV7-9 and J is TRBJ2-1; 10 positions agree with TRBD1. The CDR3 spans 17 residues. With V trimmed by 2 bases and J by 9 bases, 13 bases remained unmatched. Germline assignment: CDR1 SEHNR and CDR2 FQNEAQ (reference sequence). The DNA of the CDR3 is TGTGCCAGCAGCTTACGACCCGACAGGGGGCGATTGAGTGAGCAGTTCTTC. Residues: CASSLRPDRGRLSEQFF.

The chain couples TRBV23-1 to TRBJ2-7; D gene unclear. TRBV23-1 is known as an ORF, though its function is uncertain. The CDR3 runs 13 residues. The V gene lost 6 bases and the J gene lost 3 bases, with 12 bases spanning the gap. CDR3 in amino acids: CASRQQVGYEQYF. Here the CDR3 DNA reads TGCGCCAGCAGGCAGCAAGTGGGCTACGAGCAGTACTTC.

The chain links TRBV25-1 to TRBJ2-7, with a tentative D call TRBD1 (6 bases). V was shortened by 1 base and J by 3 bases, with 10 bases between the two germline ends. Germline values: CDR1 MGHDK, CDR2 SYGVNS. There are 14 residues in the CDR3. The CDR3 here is CASSESSGVYEQYF. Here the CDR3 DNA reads TGTGCCAGCAGTGAATCTTCAGGGGTCTACGAGCAGTACTTC.

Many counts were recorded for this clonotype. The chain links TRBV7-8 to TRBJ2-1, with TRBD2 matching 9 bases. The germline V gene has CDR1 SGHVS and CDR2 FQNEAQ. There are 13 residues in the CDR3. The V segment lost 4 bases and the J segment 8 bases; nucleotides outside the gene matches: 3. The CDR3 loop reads CASSSLAGYEQFF. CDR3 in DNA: TGTGCCAGCAGCTCACTAGCGGGCTATGAGCAGTTCTTC.

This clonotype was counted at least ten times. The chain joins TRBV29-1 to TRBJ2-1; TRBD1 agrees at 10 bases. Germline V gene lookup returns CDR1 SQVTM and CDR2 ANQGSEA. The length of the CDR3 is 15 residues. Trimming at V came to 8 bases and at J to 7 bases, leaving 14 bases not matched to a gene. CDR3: CSSLPGQGMRNEQFF. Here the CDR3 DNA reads TGCAGCTCTTTACCGGGACAGGGGATGAGGAATGAGCAGTTCTTC.

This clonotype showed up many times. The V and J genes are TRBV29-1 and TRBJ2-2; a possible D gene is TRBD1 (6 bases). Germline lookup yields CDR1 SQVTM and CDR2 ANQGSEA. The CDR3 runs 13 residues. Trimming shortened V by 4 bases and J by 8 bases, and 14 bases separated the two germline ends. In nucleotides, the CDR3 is TGCAGCGTTGCCGGACAGAGGCCTGGGGAGCTGTTTTTT. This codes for CSVAGQRPGELFF.

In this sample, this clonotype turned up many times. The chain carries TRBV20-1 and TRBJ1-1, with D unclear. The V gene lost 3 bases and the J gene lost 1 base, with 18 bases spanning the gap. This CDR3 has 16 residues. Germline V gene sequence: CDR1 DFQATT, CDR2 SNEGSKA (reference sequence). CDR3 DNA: TGCAGTGCTAGCCGGGGTCTACAGCGCTCGAACACTGAAGCTTTCTTT. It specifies CSASRGLQRSNTEAFF.

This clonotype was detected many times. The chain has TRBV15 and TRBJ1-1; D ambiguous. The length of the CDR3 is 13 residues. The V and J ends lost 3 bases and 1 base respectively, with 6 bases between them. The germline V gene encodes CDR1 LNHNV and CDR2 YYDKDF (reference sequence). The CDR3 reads CATSSNENTEAFF. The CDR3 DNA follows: TGTGCCACCAGCAGTAACGAGAACACTGAAGCTTTCTTT.

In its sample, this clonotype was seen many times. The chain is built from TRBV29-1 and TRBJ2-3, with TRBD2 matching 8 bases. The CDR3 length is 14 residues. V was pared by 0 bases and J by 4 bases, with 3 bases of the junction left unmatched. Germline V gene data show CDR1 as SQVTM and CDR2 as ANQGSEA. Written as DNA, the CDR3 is TGCAGCGTTGAAGACGCTAGCGGGTCAGATACGCAGTATTTT. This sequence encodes CSVEDASGSDTQYF.